The rows below give T cell receptor beta chains drawn from one sample of a study of blood T cell repertoires in COVID-19. Method: immunoSEQ multiplex PCR; TCRdb's copy keeps in-frame clones and lacks some. The data hold roughly 270,000 clones, with 80% to 85% observed a single time. Sequencing was performed on PBMCs or T cells enriched from blood (not recorded which). Receptors originate from a man between 40 and 49 years old who had been exposed to COVID-19. Each CDR3 is given with its conserved first and last residue. A D gene is named only where the DNA matches it firmly. The size field is filled for only some rows; it gives once, few, many or a size class.

clone size,J gene,D gene,V gene,CDR3 protein,CDR3 DNA
NA,TRBJ2-1,NA,TRBV7-9,CASSLRRSYNEQFF,TGTGCCAGCAGCTTAAGGAGATCCTACAATGAGCAGTTCTTC
NA,TRBJ2-2,NA,TRBV4-2,CASSQDRELFF,TGTGCCAGCAGCCAAGATAGGGAGCTGTTTTTT
NA,TRBJ1-5,NA,TRBV7-8,CASSSGRQPQHF,TGTGCCAGCAGCTCAGGGCGTCAGCCCCAGCATTTT
NA,TRBJ1-2,NA,TRBV5-1,CASSGGDYGYTF,TGCGCCAGTAGTGGCGGTGACTATGGCTACACCTTC
NA,TRBJ2-3,TRBD2,TRBV5-1,CASSRGGLSGDTQYF,TGCGCCAGCAGCCGGGGGGGACTATCGGGAGATACGCAGTATTTT
NA,TRBJ1-5,TRBD1,TRBV19,CASSSGTGLQGPQHF,TGTGCCAGTAGCAGTGGGACAGGGCTTCAGGGGCCCCAGCATTTT
NA,TRBJ1-1,NA,TRBV4-1,CASSLHHGNTEAFF,TGCGCCAGCAGCCTCCACCACGGGAACACTGAAGCTTTCTTT
medium-sized,TRBJ1-2,NA,TRBV30,CAWSVETGGGYTF,TGTGCCTGGAGTGTGGAGACAGGCGGCGGCTACACCTTC
few,TRBJ1-2,NA,TRBV11-2,CASSTLGATLGGGYTF,TGTGCCAGCAGCACTTTAGGGGCTACTTTGGGGGGTGGCTACACCTTC
NA,TRBJ2-7,NA,TRBV6-1,CASSERAGASYEQYF,TGTGCCAGCAGTGAAAGAGCGGGCGCCTCCTACGAGCAGTACTTC
NA,TRBJ2-1,NA,TRBV10-3,CAISESEGAGNEQFF,TGTGCCATCAGTGAGTCAGAGGGCGCGGGGAATGAGCAGTTCTTC
NA,TRBJ1-2,NA,TRBV5-4,CASHVGGNYGYTF,TGTGCCAGCCACGTCGGGGGGAACTATGGCTACACCTTC
NA,TRBJ1-2,NA,TRBV7-9,CARVGDGYTF,TGTGCCAGAGTAGGGGATGGCTACACCTTC
NA,TRBJ2-1,NA,TRBV4-2,CASSQDLQGKREQFF,TGTGCCAGCAGCCAAGATTTACAGGGAAAGCGTGAGCAGTTCTTC
NA,TRBJ1-5,NA,TRBV18,CASSAGQSNQPQHF,TGTGCCAGCTCAGCAGGACAGTCCAATCAGCCCCAGCATTTT
NA,TRBJ2-6,TRBD1,TRBV10-3,CAIRSRQGFTGANVLTF,TGTGCCATCAGGTCGAGACAGGGGTTCACTGGGGCCAACGTCCTGACTTTC
few,TRBJ2-5,TRBD1,TRBV5-1,CASSPGTGLETQYF,TGCGCCAGCAGCCCGGGGACAGGGTTAGAGACCCAGTACTTC
NA,TRBJ2-7,TRBD2,TRBV5-6,CASSLLSGLAGSYEQYF,TGTGCCAGCAGCTTACTTAGTGGACTAGCGGGCTCCTACGAGCAGTACTTC
NA,TRBJ1-4,NA,TRBV24-1,CATSDSGTNEKLFF,TGTGCCACCAGTGATTCGGGGACTAATGAAAAACTGTTTTTT
NA,TRBJ1-2,TRBD1,TRBV29-1,CSVGGRNGYTF,TGCAGCGTAGGGGGCCGAAATGGCTACACCTTC
NA,TRBJ2-7,NA,TRBV9,CASSRNRDPSYEQYF,TGTGCCAGCAGCAGAAACAGGGATCCCTCCTACGAGCAGTACTTC
NA,TRBJ2-5,NA,TRBV5-1,CASSPQGAVLQETQYF,TGCGCCAGCAGCCCCCAAGGGGCGGTCCTCCAAGAGACCCAGTACTTC
NA,TRBJ1-1,NA,TRBV10-3,CAISTPEVTEAFF,TGTGCCATCAGTACTCCGGAGGTCACTGAAGCTTTCTTT